These 23 T cell receptor beta chains originate from one sample sequenced in a study of T cell responses to AZD1222 COVID-19 vaccine. Sequencing was performed with immunoSEQ multiplex PCR; in TCRdb, only in-frame clones are kept and a portion is missing. This sample has around 140,000 clones, with roughly 92% found just once. Sequences were derived from peripheral blood, sampled on day 0 of AZD1222 vaccination. The receptors come from an adult in good health.

V is TRBV19 and J is TRBJ2-1, with 8 positions matching TRBD2. This CDR3 region has 16 residues. Trimming took 1 base from V and 1 from J; bases not matched to a gene: 3. Germline V gives CDR1 LNHDA, CDR2 SQIVND (reference sequence). CDR3 sequence (DNA): TGTGCCAGTAGTATAGCACTAGCGGATTCCTACAATGAGCAGTTCTTC. Translating it yields CASSIALADSYNEQFF.

In this sample, this clone turned up once. The V gene is TRBV11-1, the J gene TRBJ2-7, with D uncertain. Germline-derived CDR1 and CDR2 are SGHAT and FQDESV (reference sequence). V was shortened by 3 bases and J by 0 bases, with 9 bases between the two germline ends. There are 14 residues in the CDR3. The CDR3 spells CASSFTMASYEQYF. DNA for the CDR3: TGTGCCAGCAGCTTTACGATGGCCTCCTACGAGCAGTACTTC. Full variable domain (outside the CDR3, taken from reference TRBV11-1 and TRBJ2-7): EAEVAQSPRYKITEKSQAVAFWCDPISGHATLYWYRQILGQGPELLVQFQDESVVDDSQLPKDRFSAERLKGVDSTLKIQPAELGDSAMYLCASSFTMASYEQYFGPGTRLTVT.

The chain uses TRBV15 and TRBJ2-7; TRBD2 might be the D (5 bases). This CDR3 is built from 15 residues. V lost 1 base and J lost 3, with 13 bases in between. The germline V gene encodes CDR1 LNHNV and CDR2 YYDKDF (reference sequence). CDR3 loop: CATSRGSLAVYEQYF. In DNA, the CDR3 is TGTGCCACCAGCAGAGGGTCGCTAGCAGTCTACGAGCAGTACTTC.

The chain is built from TRBV30 and TRBJ1-1; TRBD1 is a possible D gene (6 bases). Between the trimmed V and J ends, which lost 8 bases and 3 bases, there was a span of 13 bases. CDR1 and CDR2 (germline): GTSNPN, SVGIG (reference sequence). The CDR3 extends over 12 amino acids. CDR3 DNA: TGTGCCAACTACAGGGAGGACACTGAAGCTTTCTTT. This sequence encodes CANYREDTEAFF.

V gene TRBV7-9 combines with J gene TRBJ2-7; 12 bases map to TRBD2. The germline V gene has CDR1 SEHNR and CDR2 FQNEAQ (reference sequence). The V gene end was trimmed by 5 bases and the J gene end by 7 bases; junction bases not matched to a gene: 15. This CDR3 contains 17 residues. DNA of the CDR3: TGTGCCAGCAGCCCCATTGGGGCTAGCGGGAGGGCCTGGGAGCAGTACTTC. Translation gives CASSPIGASGRAWEQYF.

V and J are TRBV19 and TRBJ2-7; 10 positions agree with TRBD1. Germline CDR1 LNHDA, CDR2 SQIVND (reference sequence). This CDR3 contains 17 residues. V gave up 5 bases and J gave up 0 bases; unmatched junction bases: 10. CDR3 residues: CASSVSMWDRGSYEQYF. DNA for the CDR3: TGTGCCAGTAGTGTGTCAATGTGGGACAGGGGCTCCTACGAGCAGTACTTC.

This clone was found once. The genes are TRBV10-3 and TRBJ1-2; the match to TRBD1 covers 7 bases. CDR3 length: 14 residues. The germline V gene encodes CDR1 ENHRY and CDR2 SYGVKD. V shed 3 bases, J shed 4 bases, and the junction held 5 bases outside the gene matches. The CDR3 loop is CAISERDSGYGYTF. CDR3 DNA sequence: TGTGCCATCAGTGAACGGGACAGTGGCTATGGCTACACCTTC.

The genes are TRBV2 and TRBJ1-3, with D possibly matching TRBD1 (6 bases). The CDR3 runs 15 residues. Germline loops: CDR1 SNHLY, CDR2 FYNNEI. V lost 4 bases, J lost 2 bases, and 12 bases lay in between. The CDR3 loop reads CASSAATGTGNTIYF. The CDR3 nucleotides are TGTGCCAGCAGTGCGGCTACAGGGACTGGAAACACCATATATTTT.

This sequence joins TRBV7-3 and TRBJ1-5, with D maybe TRBD1 (5 bases). Germline V gene data show CDR1 as SGHTA and CDR2 as FQGTGA. Trimming shortened V by 3 bases and J by 4 bases, and 22 bases separated the two germline ends. The CDR3 length is 18 residues. The CDR3 nucleotides are TGTGCCAGCAGCTTCCGTAAGTCTGGCGGGGAGGGGAATCAGCCCCAGCATTTT. Translated, it gives CASSFRKSGGEGNQPQHF.

The V call is TRBV28, the J call TRBJ1-1, with 9 bases fitting TRBD1. The CDR3 spans 14 residues. Looked up from germline, CDR1 is MDHEN and CDR2 is SYDVKM. With 3 bases clipped from V and 5 bases from J, the junction kept 4 bases outside the gene matches. The CDR3 DNA follows: TGTGCCAGCAGTTTTGGACAGGGGAGTACTGAAGCTTTCTTT. It codes for CASSFGQGSTEAFF.

In this sample, this clone turned up many times. CDR3 loop: CASSLEGTGNTIYF. The DNA of the CDR3 is TGTGCCAGCAGCCTCGAGGGGACTGGAAACACCATATATTTT. The rearrangement uses TRBV6-5 and TRBJ1-3, with D maybe TRBD1 (5 bases). V lost 6 bases to trimming and J lost 2 bases, with 11 bases between them. The germline gives CDR1 MNHEY, CDR2 SVGAGI. The CDR3 totals 14 residues.

The chain is built from TRBV6-5 and TRBJ1-2; no reliable D call. There are 14 residues in the CDR3. V was trimmed by 3 bases and J by 6 bases, leaving 14 bases between them. Germline V lookup: CDR1 MNHEY, CDR2 SVGAGI. The CDR3 DNA sequence: TGTGCCAGCAGTTATCGTCCAGCATCCGATGGCTACACCTTC. Its protein is CASSYRPASDGYTF.

This chain uses TRBV10-1 with TRBJ1-2; D not resolved. The CDR3 runs to 13 residues. Germline lookup yields CDR1 WNHNN and CDR2 SYGVQD (reference sequence). The germline V and J ends were trimmed by 5 bases and 0 bases, with 7 bases remaining between them. The CDR3 loop reads CASSSQANYGYTF. DNA for the CDR3: TGCGCCAGCAGTTCGCAGGCTAACTATGGCTACACCTTC.

This chain uses TRBV10-3 with TRBJ2-5; TRBD2 aligns across 12 bases. This CDR3 has 14 residues. In germline, CDR1 is ENHRY, CDR2 SYGVKD. The ends lost 10 bases at V and 2 bases at J; junction bases unmatched: 5. The CDR3 nucleotides read TGTGCCACCGGACTAGCGGGGAATCAAGAGACCCAGTACTTC. Residues: CATGLAGNQETQYF.

This clone showed up just once. V is TRBV15 and J is TRBJ2-3, with TRBD2 matching over 8 bases. Per the germline V gene, CDR1 is LNHNV and CDR2 is YYDKDF (reference sequence). V gave up 1 base and J gave up 4 bases; unmatched junction bases: 4. The CDR3 consists of 15 residues. The DNA of the CDR3 is TGTGCCACCAGCAGAGTTCGGGAGGGCCCAGATACGCAGTATTTT. It is translated as CATSRVREGPDTQYF.

The J gene is TRBJ2-2, the V gene TRBV6-4, with D hard to call. The CDR3 sequence is 13 residues long. Germline CDR1 MRHNA, CDR2 SNTAGT. Trimming left V 4 bases short and J 6 bases short, with 9 bases between. The CDR3 is CASSGTDAGELFF. CDR3 DNA sequence: TGTGCCAGCAGTGGCACGGACGCCGGGGAGCTGTTTTTT.

The chain employs TRBV6-5 and TRBJ2-2; TRBD2 aligns across 10 bases. Germline loops: CDR1 MNHEY, CDR2 SVGAGI. J was trimmed by 3 bases and V by 2 bases; bases with no gene match: 3. The CDR3 has 16 amino acids. The CDR3 coding sequence is TGTGCCAGCAGTTACCCCCTAGCGGGAGACACCGGGGAGCTGTTTTTT. Protein sequence: CASSYPLAGDTGELFF.

The chain employs TRBV4-2 and TRBJ1-4; 7 bases match TRBD1. The CDR3 is made up of 15 amino acids. The junction had 8 bases not matched to a gene; V was cut back by 5 bases and J by 5 bases. CDR1 is LGHNA, CDR2 YNFKEQ, per germline. CDR3 in amino acids: CASSFYGTANEKLFF. Here the CDR3 DNA reads TGTGCCAGCAGCTTCTACGGGACAGCAAATGAAAAACTGTTTTTT.

The CDR3 is CATKYTDTQYF. The CDR3 bases are TGCGCCACCAAATACACAGATACGCAGTATTTT. The chain carries TRBV10-2 and TRBJ2-3; D gene uncertain. CDR1 and CDR2 (germline): WSHSY, SAAADI. This CDR3 has 11 residues. Trimming cost V 10 bases and J 2 bases, with 7 bases left between them.

The table lists this clone with a few counts. V usage is TRBV4-2 and J usage is TRBJ1-2; D call uncertain. V was cut by 0 bases and J by 5 bases, with 16 bases left in between. The V gene's germline CDR1 is LGHNA and CDR2 YNFKEQ. The CDR3 contains 16 residues. CDR3 DNA: TGTGCCAGCAGCCAAGATAGGTTCCGAGGGAGTTATGGCTACACCTTC. Protein: CASSQDRFRGSYGYTF.

The CDR3 reads CASSLTGGKTFF. The CDR3 nucleotides are TGTGCCAGTAGTCTTACAGGGGGGAAAACTTTCTTT. The chain has TRBV19 and TRBJ1-1, with 8 bases lining up with TRBD1. Looked up from germline, CDR1 is LNHDA and CDR2 is SQIVND (reference sequence). The CDR3 loop spans 12 amino acids. V gave up 5 bases and J gave up 12 bases; unmatched junction bases: 8. Drawing the rest from reference TRBV19 and TRBJ1-1, the complete variable domain is DGGITQSPKYLFRKEGQNVTLSCEQNLNHDAMYWYRQDPGQGLRLIYYSQIVNDFQKGDIAEGYSVSREKKESFPLTVTSAQKNPTAFYLCASSLTGGKTFFGQGTRLTVV.

This rearrangement joins TRBV19 to TRBJ2-7; tentative D call: TRBD2 (6 bases). Germline CDR1 is LNHDA and CDR2 is SQIVND (reference sequence). This CDR3 is 15 amino acids long. Trimming took off 2 bases at V and 8 bases at J, with 19 bases between the two ends. This CDR3 reads CASSISPGTATQQYF. The DNA of the CDR3 is TGTGCCAGTAGTATATCCCCCGGGACTGCGACCCAGCAGTACTTC.

This clone occurred a few times. The rearrangement uses TRBV5-6 and TRBJ2-1; 8 nucleotides match TRBD2. V trimming: 2 bases; J trimming: 9 bases; junction bases outside the gene matches: 4. CDR1 and CDR2 (germline): SGHDT, YYEEEE. The CDR3 extends over 13 amino acids. CDR3 region: CASSLAGAGEQFF. CDR3 nucleotide sequence: TGTGCCAGCAGCTTAGCGGGAGCAGGTGAGCAGTTCTTC.